This TCR beta chain was sequenced in a study of blood T cell repertoires in COVID-19. Study-wide background: Some COVID-19 samples were acute and others convalescent; all came from the United States, Italy and Spain.

Original processing notes: Cell counts per sample came from amplifying reference gene primers. The protocol was immunoSEQ multiplex PCR, while the TCRdb copy is restricted to in-frame clones and leaves out a portion. The V and J calls and the clone size are those of that table, but D and trimming were determined from the DNA. This table has around 150,000 clones, around 87% appearing once. The CDR3 extends over 12 amino acids. The V gene lost 3 bases and the J gene lost 9 bases, with 9 bases spanning the gap. Sequencing was performed on peripheral blood. This chain uses TRBV12-3 or TRBV12-4 with TRBJ1-5, with D uncertain. The clonotype comes from a woman aged 55-69 years with active COVID-19. The CDR3: CASSLGGLPQHF. CDR3 DNA sequence: TGTGCCAGCAGTTTGGGTGGGCTGCCCCAGCATTTT.